A selection of T cell receptor beta chains follows, all from one sample in a study of T cell repertoires in cytomegalovirus infection. TCRdb itself ran the reads through MiXCR, one entry per CDR3 protein. The top ten hold roughly 50% of the sample, which has under 300,000 distinct CDR3 sequences, 17% seen once. Material for sequencing was CD8+ T cells from PBMCs. The receptors were sampled from a human donor in good health (CMV status not recorded). Some clones in this sample may be carry-over from other donors' samples. CDR3s include the opening cysteine and the closing phenylalanine or tryptophan. The order of the fields is clone size, D gene, V gene, J gene, CDR3 length, CDR3 DNA, CDR3 protein. A D gene is named only where the DNA matches it firmly. Only part of the rows carry a size: once, few, many, or a class if the clone is expanded.

clone size: -; D gene: TRBD2; V gene: TRBV29-1; J gene: TRBJ2-1; CDR3 length: 12; CDR3 DNA: TGCAGCGCAACCCGGCGGGGGTATGAGCAGTTCTTC; CDR3 protein: CSATRRGYEQFF
clone size: few; D gene: TRBD2; V gene: TRBV20-1; J gene: TRBJ2-7; CDR3 length: 13; CDR3 DNA: TGCAGTGCTACGGGAGGGGCTACCTACGAGCAGTACTTC; CDR3 protein: CSATGGATYEQYF
clone size: -; D gene: -; V gene: TRBV6-1; J gene: TRBJ2-7; CDR3 length: 13; CDR3 DNA: TGTGCCAGCAGGCGACAGAGCTCCTACGAGCAGTACTTC; CDR3 protein: CASRRQSSYEQYF
clone size: -; D gene: TRBD1; V gene: TRBV28; J gene: TRBJ2-7; CDR3 length: 13; CDR3 DNA: TGTGCCAGCACCCAGACAGGGATGTACGAGCAGTACTTC; CDR3 protein: CASTQTGMYEQYF
clone size: many; D gene: -; V gene: TRBV7-2; J gene: TRBJ2-3; CDR3 length: 17; CDR3 DNA: TGTGCCAGCAGCTTAGAACCAGTCGGGGTCAGCACAGATACGCAGTATTTT; CDR3 protein: CASSLEPVGVSTDTQYF
clone size: -; D gene: TRBD1; V gene: TRBV12-3/TRBV12-4; J gene: TRBJ2-7; CDR3 length: 14; CDR3 DNA: TGTGCCAGCAGTAGAGGGGGGACAGGCCACGAGCAGTACTTC; CDR3 protein: CASSRGGTGHEQYF
clone size: many; D gene: TRBD1; V gene: TRBV11-2; J gene: TRBJ2-3; CDR3 length: 15; CDR3 DNA: TGTGCCAGCAGCCCGACAGGGGGGAACGCAGATACGCAGTATTTT; CDR3 protein: CASSPTGGNADTQYF
clone size: many; D gene: TRBD2; V gene: TRBV7-2; J gene: TRBJ2-3; CDR3 length: 15; CDR3 DNA: TGTGCCAGCAGCTGGACTAGCGGGGGCTCAGATACGCAGTATTTT; CDR3 protein: CASSWTSGGSDTQYF
clone size: -; D gene: -; V gene: TRBV28; J gene: TRBJ2-7; CDR3 length: 15; CDR3 DNA: TGTGCCAGCAGCGCCGGGGTCCTTCGCTACTACGAGCAGTACTTC; CDR3 protein: CASSAGVLRYYEQYF
clone size: many; D gene: -; V gene: TRBV7-9; J gene: TRBJ2-2; CDR3 length: 13; CDR3 DNA: TGTGCCAGCAGCTTAGGGTGGACCGGGGAGCTGTTTTTT; CDR3 protein: CASSLGWTGELFF
clone size: -; D gene: -; V gene: TRBV2; J gene: TRBJ2-1; CDR3 length: 14; CDR3 DNA: TGTGCCAGCAGTGACCACAGGGAAGTACATGAGCAGTTCTTC; CDR3 protein: CASSDHREVHEQFF
clone size: few; D gene: -; V gene: TRBV2; J gene: TRBJ1-5; CDR3 length: 18; CDR3 DNA: TGTGCCAGCAGTGAAAGGGCTTGGACAGTCGATAGCAATCAGCCCCAGCATTTT; CDR3 protein: CASSERAWTVDSNQPQHF
clone size: -; D gene: -; V gene: TRBV2; J gene: TRBJ2-5; CDR3 length: 14; CDR3 DNA: TGTGCCTGCAGTGCCCTCCATGAAGAAGAGACCCAGTACTTC; CDR3 protein: CACSALHEEETQYF
clone size: many; D gene: TRBD1; V gene: TRBV12-3/TRBV12-4; J gene: TRBJ2-1; CDR3 length: 14; CDR3 DNA: TGTGCCAGCAGTTCGGGACAGCGTGGCAATGAGCAGTTCTTC; CDR3 protein: CASSSGQRGNEQFF
clone size: -; D gene: TRBD1; V gene: TRBV20-1; J gene: TRBJ2-5; CDR3 length: 16; CDR3 DNA: TGCAGTGCTAGAGATGTCGGGACAGGGTTTCAAGAGACCCAGTACTTC; CDR3 protein: CSARDVGTGFQETQYF
clone size: many; D gene: -; V gene: TRBV7-2; J gene: TRBJ1-1; CDR3 length: 12; CDR3 DNA: TGTGCCACGGGAGGGTTTGACACTGAAGCTTTCTTT; CDR3 protein: CATGGFDTEAFF
clone size: many; D gene: -; V gene: TRBV7-7; J gene: TRBJ2-3; CDR3 length: 15; CDR3 DNA: TGTGCTAGCAGCCGTAAGGCAGGGAACACAGATACGCAGTATTTT; CDR3 protein: CASSRKAGNTDTQYF
clone size: -; D gene: TRBD2; V gene: TRBV2; J gene: TRBJ2-3; CDR3 length: 17; CDR3 DNA: TGTGCCAGCAGCTTACGTCTAGCGGGGGGTAGGGCAGATACGCAGTATTTT; CDR3 protein: CASSLRLAGGRADTQYF
clone size: many; D gene: TRBD2; V gene: TRBV12-3/TRBV12-4; J gene: TRBJ2-1; CDR3 length: 14; CDR3 DNA: TGTGCCAGCCGCTCCGGCGGGGGGTACAATGAGCAGTTCTTC; CDR3 protein: CASRSGGGYNEQFF
clone size: -; D gene: -; V gene: TRBV6-2/TRBV6-3; J gene: TRBJ2-7; CDR3 length: 16; CDR3 DNA: TGTGCCAGCAGTCGACTGGACAGCTCCCGCCCCTACGAGCAGTACTTC; CDR3 protein: CASSRLDSSRPYEQYF
clone size: many; D gene: -; V gene: TRBV19; J gene: TRBJ2-1; CDR3 length: 15; CDR3 DNA: TGTGCCAGTAGTTTGAGGGGGGGGACCTACAATGAGCAGTTCTTC; CDR3 protein: CASSLRGGTYNEQFF
clone size: few; D gene: -; V gene: TRBV19; J gene: TRBJ1-5; CDR3 length: 13; CDR3 DNA: TGTGCCAGTACCCTCGGGGTTCGGCAGCCCCAGCATTTT; CDR3 protein: CASTLGVRQPQHF
clone size: many; D gene: -; V gene: TRBV25-1; J gene: TRBJ1-1; CDR3 length: 13; CDR3 DNA: TGTGCCAGCAGTGAAAGCTGGTACACTGAAGCTTTCTTT; CDR3 protein: CASSESWYTEAFF